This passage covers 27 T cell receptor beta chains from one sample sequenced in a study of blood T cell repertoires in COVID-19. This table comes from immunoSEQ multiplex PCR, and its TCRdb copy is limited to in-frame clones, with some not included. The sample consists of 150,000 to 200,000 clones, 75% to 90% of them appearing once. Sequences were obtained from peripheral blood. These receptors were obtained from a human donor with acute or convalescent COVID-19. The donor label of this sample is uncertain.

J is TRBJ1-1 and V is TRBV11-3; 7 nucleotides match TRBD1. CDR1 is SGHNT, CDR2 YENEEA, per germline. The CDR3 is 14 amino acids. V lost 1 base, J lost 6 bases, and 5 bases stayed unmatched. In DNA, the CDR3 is TGTGCCAGCAGCTTAGTGTACAGGGGCTCTGAAGCTTTCTTT. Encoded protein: CASSLVYRGSEAFF.

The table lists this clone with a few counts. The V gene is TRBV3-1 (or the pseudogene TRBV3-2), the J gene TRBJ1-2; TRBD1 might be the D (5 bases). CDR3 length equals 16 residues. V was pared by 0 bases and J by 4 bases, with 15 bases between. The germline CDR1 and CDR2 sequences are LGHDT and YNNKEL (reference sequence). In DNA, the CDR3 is TGTGCCAGCAGCCAAGACGGGGGAACCCTGAGCTATGGCTACACCTTC. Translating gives CASSQDGGTLSYGYTF.

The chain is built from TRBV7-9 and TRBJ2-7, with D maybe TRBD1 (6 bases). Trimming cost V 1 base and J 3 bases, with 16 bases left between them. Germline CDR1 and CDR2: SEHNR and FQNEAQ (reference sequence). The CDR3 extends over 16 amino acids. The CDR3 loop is CASSLVAGERNYEQYF. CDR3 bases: TGTGCCAGCAGCTTAGTTGCAGGGGAGAGAAACTACGAGCAGTACTTC.

The CDR3 protein is CASSQAGEYQPQHF. In DNA form, the CDR3 reads TGTGCCAGCAGCCAGGCCGGGGAATATCAGCCCCAGCATTTT. The chain joins TRBV7-2 to TRBJ1-5, with unresolved D. V lost 5 bases, J lost 5 bases, and 13 bases lay in between. Germline V gene data show CDR1 as SGHTA and CDR2 as FQGNSA. This CDR3 has 14 residues.

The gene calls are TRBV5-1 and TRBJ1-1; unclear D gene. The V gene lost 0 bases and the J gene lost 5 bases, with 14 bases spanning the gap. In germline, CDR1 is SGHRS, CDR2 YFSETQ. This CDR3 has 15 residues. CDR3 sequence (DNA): TGCGCCAGCAGCTTGGAAGTACGGCCGGGGACTGAAGCTTTCTTT. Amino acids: CASSLEVRPGTEAFF.

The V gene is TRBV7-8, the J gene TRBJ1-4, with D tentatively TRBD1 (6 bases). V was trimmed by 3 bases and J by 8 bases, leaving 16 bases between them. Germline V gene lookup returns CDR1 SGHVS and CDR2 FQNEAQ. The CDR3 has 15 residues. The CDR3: CASSLGGRGREKLFF. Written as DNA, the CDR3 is TGTGCCAGCAGCTTGGGTGGCAGGGGCCGGGAAAAACTGTTTTTT.

DNA for the CDR3: TGTGCCAGCAGTTACCTCGCGGGGTCCAATACGCAGTATTTT. This encodes CASSYLAGSNTQYF. This chain links TRBV6-2 or TRBV6-3 with TRBJ2-3; tentative D call: TRBD2 (6 bases). The CDR3 spans 14 residues. V lost 2 bases and J lost 7, with 13 bases in between. In germline, CDR1 is MNHEY, CDR2 SVGEGT.

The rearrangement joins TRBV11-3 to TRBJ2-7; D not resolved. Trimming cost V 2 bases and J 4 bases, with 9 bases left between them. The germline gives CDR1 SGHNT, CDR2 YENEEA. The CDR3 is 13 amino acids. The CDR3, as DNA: TGTGCCAGCAGCTTAATCTCGGAGTACGAGCAGTACTTC. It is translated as CASSLISEYEQYF.

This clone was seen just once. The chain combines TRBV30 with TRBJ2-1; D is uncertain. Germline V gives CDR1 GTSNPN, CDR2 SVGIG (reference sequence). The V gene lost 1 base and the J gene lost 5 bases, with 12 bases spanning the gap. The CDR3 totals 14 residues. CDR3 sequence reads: CAWSGSPADNEQFF. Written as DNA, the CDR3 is TGTGCCTGGAGTGGAAGCCCCGCTGACAATGAGCAGTTCTTC.

CDR3 sequence reads: CASKWGQGSEQYF. Written as DNA, the CDR3 is TGTGCCAGCAAATGGGGACAGGGATCCGAGCAGTACTTC. The rearrangement joins TRBV2 to TRBJ2-7, with 9 bases identical to TRBD1. Looked up from germline, CDR1 is SNHLY and CDR2 is FYNNEI. CDR3 size: 13 residues. Trimming removed 7 bases from V and 6 bases from J; junction bases left unmatched: 7.

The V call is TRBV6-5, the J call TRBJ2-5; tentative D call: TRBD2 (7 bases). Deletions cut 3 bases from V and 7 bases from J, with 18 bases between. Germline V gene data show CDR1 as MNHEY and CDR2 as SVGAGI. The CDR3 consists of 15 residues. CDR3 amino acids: CASSYSRPRGGTQYF. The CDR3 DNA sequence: TGTGCCAGCAGTTATTCAAGGCCTAGGGGGGGGACCCAGTACTTC.

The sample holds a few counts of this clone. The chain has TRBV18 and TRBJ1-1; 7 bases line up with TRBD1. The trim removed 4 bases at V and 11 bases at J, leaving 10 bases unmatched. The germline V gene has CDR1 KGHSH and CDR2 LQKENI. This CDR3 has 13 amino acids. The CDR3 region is CASSQKGTAFAFF. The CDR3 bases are TGTGCCAGCTCACAGAAGGGGACAGCCTTCGCTTTCTTT.

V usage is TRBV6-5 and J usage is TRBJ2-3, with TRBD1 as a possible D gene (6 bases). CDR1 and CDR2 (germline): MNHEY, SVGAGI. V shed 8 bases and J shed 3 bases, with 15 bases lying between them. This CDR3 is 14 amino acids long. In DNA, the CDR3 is TGTGCCAGCGTGGCCCAGGGGAAGACAGATACGCAGTATTTT. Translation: CASVAQGKTDTQYF.

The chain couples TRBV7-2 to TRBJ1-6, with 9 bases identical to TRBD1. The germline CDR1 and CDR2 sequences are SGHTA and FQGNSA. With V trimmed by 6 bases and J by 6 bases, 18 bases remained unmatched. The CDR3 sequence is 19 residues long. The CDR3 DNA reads TGTGCCAGCAGTTCGACGGTCAACAGGGGGCGCCTCGGTAATTCACCCCTCCACTTT. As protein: CASSSTVNRGRLGNSPLHF.

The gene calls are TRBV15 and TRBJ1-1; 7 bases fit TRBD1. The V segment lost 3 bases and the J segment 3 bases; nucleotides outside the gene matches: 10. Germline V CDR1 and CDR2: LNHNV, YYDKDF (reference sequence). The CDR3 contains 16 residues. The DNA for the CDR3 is TGTGCCACCAGCAGCACCTCAGGGGGGCTATACACTGAAGCTTTCTTT. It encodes CATSSTSGGLYTEAFF. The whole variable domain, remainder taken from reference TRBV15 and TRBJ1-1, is DAMVIQNPRYQVTQFGKPVTLSCSQTLNHNVMYWYQQKSSQAPKLLFHYYDKDFNNEADTPDNFQSRRPNTSFCFLDIRSPGLGDTAMYLCATSSTSGGLYTEAFFGQGTRLTVV.

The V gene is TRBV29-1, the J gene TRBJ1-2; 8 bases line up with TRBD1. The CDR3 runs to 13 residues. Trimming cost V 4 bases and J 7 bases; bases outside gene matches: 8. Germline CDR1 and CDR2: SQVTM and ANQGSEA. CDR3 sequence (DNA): TGCAGCGTTGTCACCGGACAGGGCGGTGGCTACACCTTC. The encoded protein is CSVVTGQGGGYTF. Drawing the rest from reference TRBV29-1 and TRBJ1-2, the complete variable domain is SAVISQKPSRDICQRGTSLTIQCQVDSQVTMMFWYRQQPGQSLTLIATANQGSEATYESGFVIDKFPISRPNLTFSTLTVSNMSPEDSSIYLCSVVTGQGGGYTFGSGTRLTVV.

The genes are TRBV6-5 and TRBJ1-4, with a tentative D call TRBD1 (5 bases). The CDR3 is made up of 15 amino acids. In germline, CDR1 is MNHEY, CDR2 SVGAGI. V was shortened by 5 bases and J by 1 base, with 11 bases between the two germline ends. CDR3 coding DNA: TGTGCCAGCAGTCCAGGGTGGGGAACTAATGAAAAACTGTTTTTT. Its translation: CASSPGWGTNEKLFF.

DNA for the CDR3: TGTGCCAGCAGCCGCGGTACCGAAACCGGGACAGGCAAAACCTACGGCTACACCTTC. Protein product: CASSRGTETGTGKTYGYTF. This chain connects TRBV7-9 to TRBJ1-2, with 8 bases that match TRBD1. Germline CDR1 SEHNR, CDR2 FQNEAQ (reference sequence). CDR3 size: 19 residues. Trimming took 5 bases from V and 8 from J; bases not matched to a gene: 25.

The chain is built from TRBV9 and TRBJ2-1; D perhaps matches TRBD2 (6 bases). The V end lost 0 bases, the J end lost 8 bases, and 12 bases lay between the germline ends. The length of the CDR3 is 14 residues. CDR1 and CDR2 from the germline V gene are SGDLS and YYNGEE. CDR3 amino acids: CASSVEHGGDEQFF. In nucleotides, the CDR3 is TGTGCCAGCAGCGTAGAGCACGGGGGTGATGAGCAGTTCTTC.

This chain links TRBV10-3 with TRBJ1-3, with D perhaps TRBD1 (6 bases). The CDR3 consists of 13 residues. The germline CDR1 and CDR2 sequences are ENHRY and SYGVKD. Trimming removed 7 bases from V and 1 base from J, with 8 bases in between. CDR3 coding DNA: TGTGCCATCAAAGGGACATCTGGAAACACCATATATTTT. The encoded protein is CAIKGTSGNTIYF.

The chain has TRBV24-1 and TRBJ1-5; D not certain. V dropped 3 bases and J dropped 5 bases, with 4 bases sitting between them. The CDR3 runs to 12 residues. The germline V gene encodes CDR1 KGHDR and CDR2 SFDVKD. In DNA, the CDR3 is TGTGCCACCAGTGATCGGGATCAGCCCCAGCATTTT. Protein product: CATSDRDQPQHF.

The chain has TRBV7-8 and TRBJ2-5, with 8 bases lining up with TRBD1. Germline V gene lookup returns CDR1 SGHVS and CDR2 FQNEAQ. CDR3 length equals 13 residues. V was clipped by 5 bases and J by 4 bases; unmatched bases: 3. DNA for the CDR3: TGTGCCAGCAGCCCGGACAGGGTAGAGACCCAGTACTTC. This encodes CASSPDRVETQYF.

The CDR3 bases are TGCGCCAGCAGCCACCCGGGACTTAAGGGAAATTCACCCCTCCACTTT. Translation: CASSHPGLKGNSPLHF. The genes are TRBV4-1 and TRBJ1-6; weak D call: TRBD1 (5 bases). V lost 3 bases and J lost 7, with 16 bases in between. CDR3 length: 16 residues. Germline V gene sequence: CDR1 MGHRA, CDR2 YSYEKL.

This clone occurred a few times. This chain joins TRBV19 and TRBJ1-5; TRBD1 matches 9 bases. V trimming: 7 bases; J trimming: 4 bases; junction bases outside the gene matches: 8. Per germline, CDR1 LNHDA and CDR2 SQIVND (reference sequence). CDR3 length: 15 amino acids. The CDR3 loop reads CASTSSGQGNQPQHF. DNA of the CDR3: TGTGCCAGTACCTCATCGGGACAGGGAAATCAGCCCCAGCATTTT.

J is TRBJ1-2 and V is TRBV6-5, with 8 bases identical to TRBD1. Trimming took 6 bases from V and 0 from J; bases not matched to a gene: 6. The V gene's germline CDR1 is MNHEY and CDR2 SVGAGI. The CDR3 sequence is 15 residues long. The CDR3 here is CASRLGQGTNYGYTF. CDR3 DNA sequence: TGTGCCAGCAGGCTAGGACAGGGAACTAACTATGGCTACACCTTC.

The CDR3 nucleotides read TGTGCCACCAGCAGAGACCTCGTAGCTTCGTTCTCTGGAAACACCATATATTTT. Amino acid sequence: CATSRDLVASFSGNTIYF. This sequence joins TRBV15 and TRBJ1-3; D ambiguous. Per the germline V gene, CDR1 is LNHNV and CDR2 is YYDKDF (reference sequence). This CDR3 is 18 amino acids long. V dropped 0 bases and J dropped 0 bases, with 15 bases sitting between them.

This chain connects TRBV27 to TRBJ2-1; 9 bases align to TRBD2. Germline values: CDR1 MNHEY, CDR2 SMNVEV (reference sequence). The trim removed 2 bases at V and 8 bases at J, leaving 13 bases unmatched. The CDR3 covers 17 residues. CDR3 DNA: TGTGCCAGCAGTTTACGACCACCAGCGGGGGGTATCCATGAGCAGTTCTTC. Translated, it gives CASSLRPPAGGIHEQFF.